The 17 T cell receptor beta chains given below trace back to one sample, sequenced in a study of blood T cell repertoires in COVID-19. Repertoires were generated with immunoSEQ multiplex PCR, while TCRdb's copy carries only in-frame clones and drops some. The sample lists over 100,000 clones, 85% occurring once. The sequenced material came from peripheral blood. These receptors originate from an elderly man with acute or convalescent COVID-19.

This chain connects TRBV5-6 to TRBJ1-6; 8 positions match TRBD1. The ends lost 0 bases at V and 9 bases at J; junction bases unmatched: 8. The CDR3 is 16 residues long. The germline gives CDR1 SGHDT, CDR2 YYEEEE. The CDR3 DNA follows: TGTGCCAGCAGCTTGGCCGGGGCAGGGGGCGGTTCACCCCTCCACTTT. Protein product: CASSLAGAGGGSPLHF.

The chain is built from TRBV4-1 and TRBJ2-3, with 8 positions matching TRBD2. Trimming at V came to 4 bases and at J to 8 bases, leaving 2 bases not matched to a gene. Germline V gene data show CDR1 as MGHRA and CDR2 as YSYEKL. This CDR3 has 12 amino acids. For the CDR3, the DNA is TGCGCCAGCAGCCTCACTAGCGGTACGCAGTATTTT. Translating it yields CASSLTSGTQYF.

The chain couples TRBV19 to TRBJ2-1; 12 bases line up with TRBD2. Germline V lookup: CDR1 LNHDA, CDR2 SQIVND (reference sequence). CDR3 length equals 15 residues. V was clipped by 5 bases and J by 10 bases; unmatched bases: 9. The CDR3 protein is CASSLTGTSGPEQFF. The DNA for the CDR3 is TGTGCCAGTAGTCTTACCGGGACTAGCGGGCCAGAGCAGTTCTTC.

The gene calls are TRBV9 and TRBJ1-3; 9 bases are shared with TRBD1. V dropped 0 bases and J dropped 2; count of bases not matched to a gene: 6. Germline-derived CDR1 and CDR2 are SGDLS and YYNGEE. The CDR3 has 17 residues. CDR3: CASSVGGQGQPGNTIYF. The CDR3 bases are TGTGCCAGCAGCGTAGGGGGACAGGGTCAACCTGGAAACACCATATATTTT.

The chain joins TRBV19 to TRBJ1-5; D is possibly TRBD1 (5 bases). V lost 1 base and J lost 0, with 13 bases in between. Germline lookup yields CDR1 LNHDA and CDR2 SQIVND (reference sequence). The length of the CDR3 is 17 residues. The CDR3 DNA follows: TGTGCCAGTAGTATAGCCCCCCGGGGGAATAGCAATCAGCCCCAGCATTTT. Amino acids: CASSIAPRGNSNQPQHF.

The CDR3 DNA reads TGTGCCAGCTCACCCAGACTTGTGAACACTGAAGCTTTCTTT. Protein: CASSPRLVNTEAFF. This chain connects TRBV18 to TRBJ1-1; no definite D call. The CDR3 is made up of 14 amino acids. The V gene lost 3 bases and the J gene lost 0 bases, with 8 bases spanning the gap. The germline gives CDR1 KGHSH, CDR2 LQKENI.

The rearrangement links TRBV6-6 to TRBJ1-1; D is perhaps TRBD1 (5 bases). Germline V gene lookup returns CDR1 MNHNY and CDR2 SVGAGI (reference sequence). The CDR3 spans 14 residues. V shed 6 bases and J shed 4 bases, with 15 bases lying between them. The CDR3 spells CASSMGSGGTEAFF. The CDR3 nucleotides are TGTGCCAGCAGCATGGGGTCGGGGGGCACTGAAGCTTTCTTT.

The chain's CDR3 is CASSPTGQGNYGYTF. The CDR3 nucleotides are TGTGCCAGCAGTCCTACGGGGCAGGGGAACTATGGCTACACCTTC. This chain links TRBV27 with TRBJ1-2; maybe TRBD1 (6 bases). This CDR3 spans 15 amino acids. CDR1 and CDR2 (germline): MNHEY, SMNVEV (reference sequence). V was clipped by 5 bases and J by 2 bases, with 15 bases between them.

The CDR3 DNA reads TGTGCCATCAGACTGGGACTAGCGGGAGGGATCGCCGGGGAGCTGTTTTTT. This encodes CAIRLGLAGGIAGELFF. This chain joins TRBV10-3 and TRBJ2-2, with TRBD2 matching 16 bases. CDR1 is ENHRY, CDR2 SYGVKD, per germline. The CDR3 loop spans 17 amino acids. The trim removed 6 bases at V and 6 bases at J, leaving 7 bases unmatched.

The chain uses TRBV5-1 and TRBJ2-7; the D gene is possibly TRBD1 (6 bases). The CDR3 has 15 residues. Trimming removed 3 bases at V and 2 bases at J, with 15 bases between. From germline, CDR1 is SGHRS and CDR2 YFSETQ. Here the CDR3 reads CASSSGQGSTYEQYF. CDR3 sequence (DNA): TGCGCCAGCAGCTCCGGGCAGGGGAGTACCTACGAGCAGTACTTC.

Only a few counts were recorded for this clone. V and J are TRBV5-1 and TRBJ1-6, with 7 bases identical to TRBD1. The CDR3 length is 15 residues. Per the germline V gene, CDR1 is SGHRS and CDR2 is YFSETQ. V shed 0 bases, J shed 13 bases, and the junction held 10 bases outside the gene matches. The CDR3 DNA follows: TGCGCCAGCAGCTTGGAAGCGACAGGGAGTGCTCCCCTCCACTTT. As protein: CASSLEATGSAPLHF.

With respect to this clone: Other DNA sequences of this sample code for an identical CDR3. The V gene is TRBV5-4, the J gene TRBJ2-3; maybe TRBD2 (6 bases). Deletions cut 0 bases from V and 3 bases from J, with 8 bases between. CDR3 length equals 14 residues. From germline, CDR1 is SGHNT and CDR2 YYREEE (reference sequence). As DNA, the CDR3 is TGTGCCAGCAGCTTGGGTAGCGGAACAGATACGCAGTATTTT. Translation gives CASSLGSGTDTQYF.

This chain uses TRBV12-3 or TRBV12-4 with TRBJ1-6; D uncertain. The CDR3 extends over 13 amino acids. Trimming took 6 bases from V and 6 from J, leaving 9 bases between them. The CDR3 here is CASRGGLNSPLHF. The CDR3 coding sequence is TGTGCCAGCAGAGGAGGCCTTAATTCACCCCTCCACTTT.

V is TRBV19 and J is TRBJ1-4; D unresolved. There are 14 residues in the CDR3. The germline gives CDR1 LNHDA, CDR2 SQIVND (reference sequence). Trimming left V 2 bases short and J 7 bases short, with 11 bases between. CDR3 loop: CASSIPGFGEKLFF. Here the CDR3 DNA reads TGTGCCAGTAGTATACCCGGGTTTGGTGAAAAACTGTTTTTT.

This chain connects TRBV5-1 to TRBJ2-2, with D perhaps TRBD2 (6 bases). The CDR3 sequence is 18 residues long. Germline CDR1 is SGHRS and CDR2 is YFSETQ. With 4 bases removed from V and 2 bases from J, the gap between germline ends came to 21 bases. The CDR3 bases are TGCGCCAGCAGCGGGGCGTGGCGGGGAGACTCAAACACCGGGGAGCTGTTTTTT. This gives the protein CASSGAWRGDSNTGELFF.

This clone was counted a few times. CDR3 in DNA: TGTGCCAGCAGCTGGCTCGGAGCGGGAGGGGACGAGCAGTACTTC. It specifies CASSWLGAGGDEQYF. The chain uses TRBV5-4 and TRBJ2-7, with 10 bases that match TRBD2. The CDR3 covers 15 residues. Looked up from germline, CDR1 is SGHNT and CDR2 is YYREEE (reference sequence). The ends lost 3 bases at V and 5 bases at J; junction bases unmatched: 8.

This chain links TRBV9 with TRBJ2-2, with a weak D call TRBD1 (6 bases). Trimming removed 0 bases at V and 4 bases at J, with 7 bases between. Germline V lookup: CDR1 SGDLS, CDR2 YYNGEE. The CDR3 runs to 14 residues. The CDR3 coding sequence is TGTGCCAGCAGCGTAGGAGGGGGCACCGGGGAGCTGTTTTTT. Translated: CASSVGGGTGELFF.